This T cell receptor beta chain derives from a study of blood T cell repertoires in COVID-19. In the authors' methods: The assay estimated nucleated cells by amplifying reference gene primers. Data came from immunoSEQ multiplex PCR; TCRdb stores just in-frame clones and leaves some out. That table is the source of V, J and clone size, and D and trimming were worked out from the DNA. The repertoire holds 180,000 or so clones, approximately 80% seen once, with just over 8.5% in the top ten. Germline V gives CDR1 SGHTA, CDR2 FQGNSA. Trimming took 7 bases from V and 5 from J; bases not matched to a gene: 8. There are 14 residues in the CDR3.

Material for sequencing was peripheral blood. This clonotype was obtained from a woman aged 50 to 65 with active or convalescent COVID-19. J is TRBJ2-3 and V is TRBV7-2; 8 bases fit TRBD2. The CDR3 sequence is CASTPSGGRDTQYF. CDR3 DNA sequence: TGTGCCAGCACCCCATCGGGGGGGCGAGATACGCAGTATTTT.